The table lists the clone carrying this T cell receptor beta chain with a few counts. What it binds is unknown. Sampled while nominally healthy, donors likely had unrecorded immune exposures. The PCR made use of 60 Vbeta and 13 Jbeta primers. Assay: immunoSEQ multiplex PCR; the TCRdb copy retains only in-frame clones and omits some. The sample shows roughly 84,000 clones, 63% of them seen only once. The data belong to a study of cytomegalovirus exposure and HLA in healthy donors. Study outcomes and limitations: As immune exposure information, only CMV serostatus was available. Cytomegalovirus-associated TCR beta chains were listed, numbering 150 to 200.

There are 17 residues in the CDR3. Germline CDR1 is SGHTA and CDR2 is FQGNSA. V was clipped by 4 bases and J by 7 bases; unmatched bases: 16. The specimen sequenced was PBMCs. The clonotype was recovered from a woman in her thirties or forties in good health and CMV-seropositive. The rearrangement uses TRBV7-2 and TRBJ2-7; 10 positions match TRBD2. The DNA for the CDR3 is TGTGCCAGCAGCTCGATAGGGGCTAGCGGGAGCAGGAGAGAGCAGTACTTC. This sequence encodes CASSSIGASGSRREQYF.